The 28 T cell receptor beta chains presented below share a single source sample, sequenced in a study of cytomegalovirus exposure and HLA in healthy donors. A multiplex PCR was run with 60 Vbeta primers and 13 Jbeta primers. Sequencing used immunoSEQ multiplex PCR; TCRdb keeps in-frame clones, though not all of them. Of around 200,000 clones listed, about four fifths are singletons. The sequenced sample consisted of PBMCs. These receptors all come from a woman aged 45-60 years in good health and CMV-seropositive.

The rearrangement links TRBV11-2 to TRBJ1-4; tentative D call: TRBD1 (5 bases). V was trimmed by 5 bases and J by 3 bases, leaving 16 bases between them. Germline values: CDR1 SGHAT, CDR2 FQNNGV. The CDR3 extends over 16 amino acids. The CDR3, as DNA: TGTGCCAGCAGCCCGACAACCGACAGCTCTAATGAAAAACTGTTTTTT. It is translated as CASSPTTDSSNEKLFF. The full variable domain, in which reference TRBV11-2 and TRBJ1-4 provide the parts outside the CDR3, is EAGVAQSPRYKIIEKRQSVAFWCNPISGHATLYWYQQILGQGPKLLIQFQNNGVVDDSQLPKDRFSAERLKGVDSTLKIQPAKLEDSAVYLCASSPTTDSSNEKLFFGSGTQLSVL.

The gene calls are TRBV18 and TRBJ1-4, with TRBD1 matching over 10 bases. The germline V gene encodes CDR1 KGHSH and CDR2 LQKENI. The CDR3 has 15 amino acids. Trimming removed 6 bases from V and 5 bases from J; junction bases left unmatched: 6. The CDR3 loop is CASSPRQGANEKLFF. The CDR3 bases are TGTGCCAGCTCCCCTAGACAGGGGGCAAATGAAAAACTGTTTTTT.

The chain carries TRBV18 and TRBJ1-4, with 10 bases that match TRBD1. The length of the CDR3 is 15 residues. CDR1 is KGHSH, CDR2 LQKENI, per germline. V lost 3 bases and J lost 7; bases outside the gene matches: 5. The CDR3 region is CASSPRQGAREKLFF. The DNA of the CDR3 is TGTGCCAGCTCACCGAGACAGGGGGCGCGTGAAAAACTGTTTTTT.

The chain employs TRBV6-4 and TRBJ2-3, with D perhaps TRBD2 (6 bases). CDR1 is MRHNA and CDR2 is SNTAGT in the germline V gene. The CDR3 has 15 amino acids. Trimming took off 6 bases at V and 0 bases at J, with 13 bases between the two ends. CDR3 nucleotide sequence: TGTGCCAGCAGCTCTAGCGTCGCTAGCACAGATACGCAGTATTTT. Encoded protein: CASSSSVASTDTQYF.

The chain couples TRBV28 to TRBJ1-6; 8 bases align to TRBD1. Germline V lookup: CDR1 MDHEN, CDR2 SYDVKM. This CDR3 has 15 residues. Losses at the gene ends were 0 bases for V and 10 bases for J; bases not matched to a gene: 5. The CDR3: CASSLWQGAKSPLHF. CDR3 sequence (DNA): TGTGCCAGCAGTTTATGGCAGGGGGCAAAATCACCCCTCCACTTT.

The chain is built from TRBV19 and TRBJ1-3; 7 bases are shared with TRBD1. V lost 6 bases and J lost 2; bases outside the gene matches: 13. This CDR3 contains 17 residues. The germline V gene has CDR1 LNHDA and CDR2 SQIVND (reference sequence). In nucleotides, the CDR3 is TGTGCCAGTAGGAAACAACAGGGGAAGGGCACTGGAAACACCATATATTTT. This encodes CASRKQQGKGTGNTIYF.

The chain carries TRBV30 and TRBJ1-5, with D uncertain. The CDR3 has 13 amino acids. Per the germline V gene, CDR1 is GTSNPN and CDR2 is SVGIG (reference sequence). V gave up 4 bases and J gave up 4 bases, with 11 bases separating them. The CDR3 loop reads CAWTSGGNQPQHF. The CDR3 DNA follows: TGTGCCTGGACATCAGGAGGGAATCAGCCCCAGCATTTT.

The rearrangement joins TRBV6-5 to TRBJ2-2; no clear D. The CDR3 runs 13 residues. The ends were cut back, 6 bases at V and 6 bases at J, with 11 bases in the middle. Germline CDR1 MNHEY, CDR2 SVGAGI. DNA of the CDR3: TGTGCCAGCAGCTTAAACTACCCCGGGGAGCTGTTTTTT. This codes for CASSLNYPGELFF.

In its sample, this clone was seen once. The CDR3 reads CASSLVAGGYGSPLHF. CDR3 bases: TGTGCCAGCAGCTTAGTGGCAGGGGGGTACGGTTCACCCCTCCACTTT. The rearrangement uses TRBV7-2 and TRBJ1-6; 7 nucleotides align to TRBD1. V was pared by 1 base and J by 9 bases, with 9 bases of the junction left unmatched. CDR3 length: 16 residues. The germline V gene encodes CDR1 SGHTA and CDR2 FQGNSA.

J is TRBJ2-7 and V is TRBV6-5; 7 bases map to TRBD1. The CDR3 extends over 16 amino acids. Germline lookup yields CDR1 MNHEY and CDR2 SVGAGI. J gave up 0 bases and V 0 bases, and 5 bases lay outside the gene matches. DNA of the CDR3: TGTGCCAGCAGTTACTCAGGGACAGTGTCCTCCTACGAGCAGTACTTC. It translates to CASSYSGTVSSYEQYF.

The chain joins TRBV7-9 to TRBJ1-5, with D possibly being TRBD1 (6 bases). V was trimmed by 5 bases and J by 6 bases, leaving 17 bases between them. CDR3 length: 15 amino acids. The V gene's germline CDR1 is SEHNR and CDR2 FQNEAQ (reference sequence). CDR3 nucleotide sequence: TGTGCCAGCAGCACCACGGGGGGGGGCGGTCAGCCCCAGCATTTT. Its protein product is CASSTTGGGGQPQHF.

This chain connects TRBV4-1 to TRBJ2-5; possible D gene TRBD1, 6 bases. Germline V gene data show CDR1 as MGHRA and CDR2 as YSYEKL. This CDR3 contains 17 residues. V was pared by 1 base and J by 3 bases, with 18 bases between. The CDR3 nucleotides read TGCGCCAGCAGCCAAGGGCTCGAACGGACAGCGAAAGAGACCCAGTACTTC. Its translation is CASSQGLERTAKETQYF.

The chain is built from TRBV5-6 and TRBJ2-7; 9 positions match TRBD1. The V segment lost 4 bases and the J segment 1 base; nucleotides outside the gene matches: 9. The germline V gene has CDR1 SGHDT and CDR2 YYEEEE. There are 16 residues in the CDR3. The CDR3 is CASSRGTGWGSYEQYF. The CDR3 nucleotides are TGTGCCAGCAGCCGGGGGACAGGGTGGGGTTCCTACGAGCAGTACTTC.

The chain combines TRBV9 with TRBJ2-1; D may be TRBD1 (5 bases). Looked up from germline, CDR1 is SGDLS and CDR2 is YYNGEE. The CDR3 runs to 16 residues. V was trimmed by 4 bases and J by 0 bases, leaving 14 bases between them. The CDR3 DNA is TGTGCCAGCAGCCCCCAGACAGCGCGCTCCTACAATGAGCAGTTCTTC. Translating gives CASSPQTARSYNEQFF.

The chain joins TRBV5-1 to TRBJ1-1; tentatively, D is TRBD1 (5 bases). Germline loops: CDR1 SGHRS, CDR2 YFSETQ. The CDR3 consists of 14 residues. The V end was cut by 4 bases, the J end by 2 bases, with 12 bases between. CDR3 sequence: CASSPKQVNTEAFF. The CDR3 DNA sequence: TGCGCCAGCAGCCCGAAACAGGTAAACACTGAAGCTTTCTTT.

This clone has a handful of counts. The chain joins TRBV10-3 to TRBJ1-1, with 9 nucleotides matching TRBD1. After removal of 10 bases from V and 4 bases from J, the junction contained 7 bases not matched to a gene. The CDR3 covers 13 residues. Germline V gene data show CDR1 as ENHRY and CDR2 as SYGVKD. In DNA form, the CDR3 reads TGTGCCACCCGGGACAGGGAAATCACTGAAGCTTTCTTT. Its translation: CATRDREITEAFF.

J is TRBJ2-1 and V is TRBV6-5; 8 bases line up with TRBD1. Germline lookup yields CDR1 MNHEY and CDR2 SVGAGI. The CDR3 totals 15 residues. V shed 6 bases and J 5 bases; nucleotides not matched to a gene: 9. The CDR3 DNA follows: TGTGCCAGCAGCTCCGACAGGGGAATCAACAATGAGCAGTTCTTC. Protein product: CASSSDRGINNEQFF.

The chain carries TRBV5-1 and TRBJ2-1; TRBD1 is a possible D gene (6 bases). The CDR3 extends over 14 amino acids. Germline CDR1 SGHRS, CDR2 YFSETQ. The V end lost 5 bases, the J end lost 7 bases, and 16 bases lay between the germline ends. The CDR3: CASRGWGRGNEQFF. In DNA, the CDR3 is TGCGCCAGCAGGGGGTGGGGGCGCGGGAATGAGCAGTTCTTC.

This chain uses TRBV7-9 with TRBJ2-1; D not certain. The CDR3 consists of 11 residues. V gave up 0 bases and J gave up 10 bases, with 4 bases separating them. CDR1 is SEHNR, CDR2 FQNEAQ, per germline (reference sequence). The CDR3 coding sequence is TGTGCCAGCAGCTTAGCGGAGGAGCAGTTCTTC. Protein sequence: CASSLAEEQFF.

This clone has a handful of counts. The chain combines TRBV4-3 with TRBJ2-6, with TRBD1 as a possible D gene (6 bases). The V end lost 1 base, the J end lost 0 bases, and 13 bases lay between the germline ends. Germline lookup yields CDR1 LGHNA and CDR2 YSLEER. The CDR3 runs to 18 residues. The CDR3 coding sequence is TGCGCCAGCAGCCAAGGGTACAGGGATAACTCTGGGGCCAACGTCCTGACTTTC. Protein: CASSQGYRDNSGANVLTF.

The chain is built from TRBV5-1 and TRBJ2-1, with a possible D match to TRBD2 (6 bases). CDR1 is SGHRS and CDR2 is YFSETQ in the germline V gene. Deletions cut 0 bases from V and 4 bases from J, with 8 bases between. This CDR3 region has 14 residues. In DNA, the CDR3 is TGCGCCAGCAGCTTGGGGGGGGAGTACAATGAGCAGTTCTTC. Protein sequence: CASSLGGEYNEQFF.

The chain is built from TRBV2 and TRBJ2-2; TRBD2 is a possible D gene (5 bases). The germline CDR1 and CDR2 sequences are SNHLY and FYNNEI. Trimming cost V 3 bases and J 1 base, with 9 bases left between them. The CDR3 sequence is 15 residues long. The CDR3 nucleotides read TGTGCCAGCAGTGACCAGCGGAGGAACACCGGGGAGCTGTTTTTT. This codes for CASSDQRRNTGELFF.

The chain recombines TRBV18 with TRBJ1-1; possible D gene TRBD1, 6 bases. The germline V and J ends were trimmed by 6 bases and 4 bases, with 15 bases remaining between them. The CDR3 consists of 14 residues. Germline V gives CDR1 KGHSH, CDR2 LQKENI. The CDR3 nucleotides read TGTGCCAGCTCTCCGTTGGGGGCGCCCACTGAAGCTTTCTTT. This sequence encodes CASSPLGAPTEAFF. Based on the CDR3 plus reference TRBV18 and TRBJ1-1, the full variable domain is NAGVMQNPRHLVRRRGQEARLRCSPMKGHSHVYWYRQLPEEGLKFMVYLQKENIIDESGMPKERFSAEFPKEGPSILRIQQVVRGDSAAYFCASSPLGAPTEAFFGQGTRLTVV.

The chain combines TRBV4-1 with TRBJ1-1; D gene uncertain. CDR3 length: 16 residues. Germline V gene lookup returns CDR1 MGHRA and CDR2 YSYEKL. Trimming shortened V by 0 bases and J by 0 bases, and 11 bases separated the two germline ends. This CDR3 reads CASSQEGEVMNTEAFF. CDR3 coding DNA: TGCGCCAGCAGCCAAGAGGGAGAGGTCATGAACACTGAAGCTTTCTTT.

The chain uses TRBV9 and TRBJ1-2; D not resolved. This CDR3 is 12 amino acids long. Germline loops: CDR1 SGDLS, CDR2 YYNGEE. V was trimmed by 7 bases and J by 7 bases, leaving 14 bases between them. The CDR3 DNA reads TGTGCCAGCCTGGACGGGGAAGGTGGCTACACCTTC. This gives the protein CASLDGEGGYTF.

Comment on this clone: Germline is not matched at one junction end, which may reflect a read error. The V and J genes are TRBV5-1 and TRBJ2-5, with 7 bases that match TRBD2. The CDR3 covers 12 residues. Germline CDR1 and CDR2: SGHRS and YFSETQ. The CDR3 DNA follows: TGCGCCAGCAGCTTGGCCCGTGGGGGGGAAAACTTC. Translating it yields CASSLARGGENF. The variable domain in full, completed from reference TRBV5-1 and TRBJ2-5, reads KAGVTQTPRYLIKTRGQQVTLSCSPISGHRSVSWYQQTPGQGLQFLFEYFSETQRNKGNFPGRFSGRQFSNSRSEMNVSTLELGDSALYLCASSLARGGENFGPGTRLLVL.

This clone has just a few counts. The chain couples TRBV2 to TRBJ2-4; 10 nucleotides align to TRBD2. Per the germline V gene, CDR1 is SNHLY and CDR2 is FYNNEI. Trimming took 6 bases from V and 5 from J; bases not matched to a gene: 4. The CDR3 length is 14 residues. CDR3 DNA sequence: TGTGCCAGCAGAGCGGGGGGGCCGCAAAACATTCAGTACTTC. It yields the protein CASRAGGPQNIQYF.

The chain uses TRBV7-3 and TRBJ1-6, with a weak D call TRBD1 (5 bases). Trimming removed 5 bases from V and 10 bases from J, with 12 bases in between. Germline values: CDR1 SGHTA, CDR2 FQGTGA. The CDR3 runs to 13 residues. The DNA of the CDR3 is TGTGCCAGCAGCCTCGACAGAAACTCACCCCTCCACTTT. Protein: CASSLDRNSPLHF.